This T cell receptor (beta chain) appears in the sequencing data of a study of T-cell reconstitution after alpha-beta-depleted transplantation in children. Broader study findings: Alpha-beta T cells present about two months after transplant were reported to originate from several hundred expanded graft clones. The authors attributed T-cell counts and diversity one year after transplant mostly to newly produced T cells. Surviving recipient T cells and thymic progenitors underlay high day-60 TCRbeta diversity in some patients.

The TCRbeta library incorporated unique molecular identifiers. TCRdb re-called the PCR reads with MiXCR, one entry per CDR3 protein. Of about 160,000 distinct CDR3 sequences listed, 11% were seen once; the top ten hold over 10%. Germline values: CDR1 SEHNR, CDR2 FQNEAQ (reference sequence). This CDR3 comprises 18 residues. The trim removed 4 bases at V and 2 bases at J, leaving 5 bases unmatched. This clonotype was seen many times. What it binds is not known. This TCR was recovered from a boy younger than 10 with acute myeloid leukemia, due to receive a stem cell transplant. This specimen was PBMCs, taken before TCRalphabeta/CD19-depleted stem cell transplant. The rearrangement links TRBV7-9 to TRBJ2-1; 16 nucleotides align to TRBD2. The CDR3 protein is CASSSGTSGRATYNEQFF. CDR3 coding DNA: TGTGCCAGCAGCTCCGGGACTAGCGGGAGGGCCACCTACAATGAGCAGTTCTTC.